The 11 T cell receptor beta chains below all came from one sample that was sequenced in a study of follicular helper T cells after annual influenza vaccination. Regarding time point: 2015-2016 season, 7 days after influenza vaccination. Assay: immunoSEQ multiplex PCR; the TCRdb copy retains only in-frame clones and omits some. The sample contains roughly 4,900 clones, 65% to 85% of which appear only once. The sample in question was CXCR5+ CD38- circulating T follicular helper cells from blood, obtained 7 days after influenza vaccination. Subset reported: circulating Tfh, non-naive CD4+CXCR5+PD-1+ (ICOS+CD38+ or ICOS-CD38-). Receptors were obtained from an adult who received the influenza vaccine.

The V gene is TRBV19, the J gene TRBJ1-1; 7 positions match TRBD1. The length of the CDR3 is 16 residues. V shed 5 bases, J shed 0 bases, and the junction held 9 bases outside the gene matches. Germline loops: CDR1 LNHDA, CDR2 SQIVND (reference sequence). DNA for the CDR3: TGTGCCAGTAGTCCATCGACAGGGAGCTTGAACACTGAAGCTTTCTTT. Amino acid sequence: CASSPSTGSLNTEAFF.

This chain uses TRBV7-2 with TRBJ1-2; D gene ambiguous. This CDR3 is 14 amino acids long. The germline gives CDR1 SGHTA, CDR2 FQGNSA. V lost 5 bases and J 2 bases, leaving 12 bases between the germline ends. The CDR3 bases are TGTGCCAGCAGCCTCGCCCGCGTAAACTATGGCTACACCTTC. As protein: CASSLARVNYGYTF.

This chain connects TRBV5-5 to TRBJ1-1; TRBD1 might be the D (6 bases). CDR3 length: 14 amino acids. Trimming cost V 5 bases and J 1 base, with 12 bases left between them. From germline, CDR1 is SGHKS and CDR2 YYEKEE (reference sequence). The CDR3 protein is CASRRGFGNTEAFF. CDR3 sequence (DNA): TGTGCCAGCAGAAGGGGGTTTGGGAACACTGAAGCTTTCTTT.

Here the CDR3 reads CASSYVGGSLNTEAFF. The CDR3 nucleotides are TGTGCCAGCAGTTATGTCGGGGGAAGCTTGAACACTGAAGCTTTCTTT. The V and J genes are TRBV6-5 and TRBJ1-1, with D possibly matching TRBD1 (5 bases). V shed 3 bases and J shed 0 bases, with 14 bases lying between them. Germline V CDR1 and CDR2: MNHEY, SVGAGI. The CDR3 covers 16 residues.

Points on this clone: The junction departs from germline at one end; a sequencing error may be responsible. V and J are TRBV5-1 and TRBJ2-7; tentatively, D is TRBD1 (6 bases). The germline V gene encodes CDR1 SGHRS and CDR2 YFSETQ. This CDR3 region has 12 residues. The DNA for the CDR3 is TGCGCCAGCAGATTGGCAGGGGACGAGCAGTACTTC. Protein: CASRLAGDEQYF.

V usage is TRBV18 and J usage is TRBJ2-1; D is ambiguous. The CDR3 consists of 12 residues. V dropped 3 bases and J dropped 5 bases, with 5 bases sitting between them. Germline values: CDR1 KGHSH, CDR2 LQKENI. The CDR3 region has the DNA TGTGCCAGCTCACCCCTAGACAATGAGCAGTTCTTC. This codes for CASSPLDNEQFF.

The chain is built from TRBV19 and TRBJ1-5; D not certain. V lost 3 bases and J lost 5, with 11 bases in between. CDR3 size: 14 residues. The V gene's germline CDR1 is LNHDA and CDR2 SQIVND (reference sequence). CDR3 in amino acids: CASSMRRSDQPQHF. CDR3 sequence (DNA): TGTGCCAGTAGTATGAGACGGTCCGATCAGCCCCAGCATTTT.

The CDR3 sequence is CASSLVGGEGNTIYF. The CDR3 region has the DNA TGTGCCAGCAGCTTAGTGGGTGGGGAAGGAAACACCATATATTTT. The chain recombines TRBV7-2 with TRBJ1-3, with D uncertain. This CDR3 is built from 15 residues. The V and J ends lost 1 base and 4 bases respectively, with 11 bases between them. Germline-derived CDR1 and CDR2 are SGHTA and FQGNSA.

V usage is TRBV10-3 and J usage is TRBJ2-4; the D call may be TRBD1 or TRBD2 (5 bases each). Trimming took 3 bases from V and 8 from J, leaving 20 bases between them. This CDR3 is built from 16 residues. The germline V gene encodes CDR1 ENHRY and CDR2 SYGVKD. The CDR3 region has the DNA TGTGCCATCAGTGATATACCGGACGCCACGGGACACATTCAGTACTTC. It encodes CAISDIPDATGHIQYF.

The CDR3 protein is CASSPEGYRGEKLFF. The CDR3 nucleotides read TGTGCCAGCAGTCCCGAGGGTTATCGGGGGGAAAAACTGTTTTTT. The V and J genes are TRBV6-6 and TRBJ1-4; tentative D call: TRBD1 (5 bases). CDR1 and CDR2 (germline): MNHNY, SVGAGI (reference sequence). This CDR3 is 15 amino acids long. V lost 5 bases, J lost 8 bases, and 18 bases lay in between.

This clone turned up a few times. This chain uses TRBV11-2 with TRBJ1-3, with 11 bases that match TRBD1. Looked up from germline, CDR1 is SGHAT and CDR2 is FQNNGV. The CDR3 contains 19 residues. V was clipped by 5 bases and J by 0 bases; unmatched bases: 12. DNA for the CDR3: TGTGCCAGCAGCCACTCCGGGACAGGGGGGCCGTTCTCTGGAAACACCATATATTTT. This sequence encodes CASSHSGTGGPFSGNTIYF.